These 9 T cell receptor beta chains originate from one sample sequenced in a study of cytomegalovirus exposure and HLA in healthy donors. 60 Vbeta and 13 Jbeta primers were used in PCR. The protocol was immunoSEQ multiplex PCR, while the TCRdb copy is restricted to in-frame clones and leaves out a portion. The sample lists some 150,000 clones; over 70% were seen once. Sequenced input: PBMCs. The receptors here all came from a man aged 25-45 years in good health and CMV-seronegative.

The chain combines TRBV6-5 with TRBJ1-6, with TRBD1 matching over 9 bases. CDR1 and CDR2 (germline): MNHEY, SVGAGI. This CDR3 is built from 15 residues. The V gene end was trimmed by 5 bases and the J gene end by 9 bases; junction bases not matched to a gene: 8. CDR3 in DNA: TGTGCCAGCAGTACCTGGACAGGGGCCGTTTCACCCCTCCACTTT. Residues: CASSTWTGAVSPLHF.

This chain connects TRBV28 to TRBJ1-5; TRBD1 might be the D (6 bases). Deletions cut 3 bases from V and 7 bases from J, with 16 bases between. Germline CDR1 MDHEN, CDR2 SYDVKM. The CDR3 runs to 15 residues. The CDR3 reads CASSFPDSREQPQHF. CDR3 DNA sequence: TGTGCCAGCAGTTTCCCGGACAGTCGGGAACAGCCCCAGCATTTT. The whole variable domain, filled in from reference TRBV28 and TRBJ1-5, reads DVKVTQSSRYLVKRTGEKVFLECVQDMDHENMFWYRQDPGLGLRLIYFSYDVKMKEKGDIPEGYSVSREKKERFSLILESASTNQTSMYLCASSFPDSREQPQHFGDGTRLSIL.

This clone came up once. V is TRBV2 and J is TRBJ2-4; weak D call: TRBD2 (6 bases). The germline gives CDR1 SNHLY, CDR2 FYNNEI. This CDR3 contains 13 residues. The V end was cut by 5 bases, the J end by 5 bases, with 10 bases between. The CDR3 is CASSWDSENIQYF. The CDR3 DNA sequence: TGTGCCAGCAGTTGGGACTCTGAAAACATTCAGTACTTC.

The J gene is TRBJ2-7, the V gene TRBV7-9; perhaps TRBD2 as D (6 bases). Germline CDR1 SEHNR, CDR2 FQNEAQ (reference sequence). The V gene lost 6 bases and the J gene lost 7 bases, with 13 bases spanning the gap. The CDR3 contains 12 residues. CDR3 region: CASSARGWEQYF. The CDR3 DNA sequence: TGTGCCAGCAGTGCCCGGGGGTGGGAGCAGTACTTC.

This sequence joins TRBV27 and TRBJ2-5; 8 nucleotides align to TRBD2. The CDR3 spans 13 residues. Trimming cost V 5 bases and J 7 bases; bases outside gene matches: 6. The germline CDR1 and CDR2 sequences are MNHEY and SMNVEV (reference sequence). The CDR3 DNA is TGTGCCAGCAGTGAATTGGCGGGGGGGACCCAGTACTTC. Translated: CASSELAGGTQYF.

The V call is TRBV5-1, the J call TRBJ2-2; tentatively, D is TRBD1 (5 bases). V lost 0 bases and J lost 5, with 14 bases in between. This CDR3 comprises 16 residues. Looked up from germline, CDR1 is SGHRS and CDR2 is YFSETQ. Here the CDR3 DNA reads TGCGCCAGCAGCTTGGCTGGGGCAGCTACGACCGGGGAGCTGTTTTTT. Protein product: CASSLAGAATTGELFF.

The chain has TRBV4-1 and TRBJ2-1; TRBD1 matches 8 bases. The germline V gene has CDR1 MGHRA and CDR2 YSYEKL. The CDR3 is made up of 13 amino acids. V shed 6 bases and J 9 bases; nucleotides not matched to a gene: 7. CDR3 loop: CASRQTGGSEQFF. The CDR3 DNA follows: TGCGCCAGCAGACAAACAGGGGGGAGTGAGCAGTTCTTC.

The gene calls are TRBV30 and TRBJ2-5, with D perhaps matching TRBD2 (6 bases). The V and J ends lost 3 bases and 4 bases respectively, with 6 bases between them. This CDR3 contains 11 residues. Germline values: CDR1 GTSNPN, CDR2 SVGIG (reference sequence). CDR3 coding DNA: TGTGCCTGGAGCGGGGGAGAGACCCAGTACTTC. It yields the protein CAWSGGETQYF.

This rearrangement joins TRBV18 to TRBJ2-5; maybe TRBD1 (5 bases). Trimming pared 2 bases from V and 2 bases from J, leaving 12 bases between. Looked up from germline, CDR1 is KGHSH and CDR2 is LQKENI. This CDR3 comprises 15 residues. CDR3 DNA: TGTGCCAGCTCACCAGCTAGGGGCCCACAAGAGACCCAGTACTTC. Its protein product is CASSPARGPQETQYF.